This T cell receptor (beta chain) was found in a study of blood T cell repertoires in COVID-19. About the research overall: COVID-19 samples, acute and convalescent, were from the United States, Italy and Spain. T cells, B-cell-depleted T cells, or PBMCs provided the cDNA or gDNA that served as material.

TCRdb's copy holds only in-frame clones and misses some; the assay was immunoSEQ multiplex PCR. The sample has about 180,000 clones; roughly 88% are singletons. This sequence originates from a man aged 55 to 70 with acute or convalescent COVID-19. What was sequenced was peripheral blood.

The CDR3 DNA reads as TGTGCCAGCAGCTTAGGGGAGGGACTAGCGGGATCAAACACCGGGGAGCTGTTTTTT. Translation: CASSLGEGLAGSNTGELFF. The chain employs TRBV7-6 and TRBJ2-2; TRBD2 matches 13 bases. The CDR3 has 19 residues. V shed 1 base and J 2 bases; nucleotides not matched to a gene: 7. Germline-derived CDR1 and CDR2 are SGHVS and FNYEAQ.